What follows are 23 T cell receptor beta chains derived from one specimen sequenced in a study of blood T cells in healthy people across ages. Together with a sample-barcoded 5' primer, a J-beta primer mix was included in a second PCR lasting 7 to 11 cycles. TCRdb re-derived calls from the 5' RACE reads in MiXCR, one entry per CDR3 protein. This table has over a million distinct CDR3 sequences, approximately 43% appearing once. Sample: blood. These receptor sequences come from a woman between 18 and 30 years old in good health.

V is TRBV9 and J is TRBJ2-7; D may be TRBD2 (6 bases). The CDR3 contains 13 residues. With 2 bases removed from V and 7 bases from J, the gap between germline ends came to 13 bases. Looked up from germline, CDR1 is SGDLS and CDR2 is YYNGEE. The CDR3 coding sequence is TGTGCCAGCAGCGTCACGACTAGTAGTGAGCAGTACTTC. Its translation: CASSVTTSSEQYF.

The chain recombines TRBV20-1 with TRBJ2-1, with D possibly being TRBD2 (5 bases). CDR1 DFQATT and CDR2 SNEGSKA come from the germline V gene (reference sequence). V was cut by 5 bases and J by 6 bases, with 17 bases left in between. The CDR3 runs 14 residues. This CDR3 reads CSALGRPGGNEQFF. CDR3 coding DNA: TGCAGTGCTCTTGGACGACCTGGAGGCAATGAGCAGTTCTTC.

This rearrangement joins TRBV29-1 to TRBJ1-4; 9 bases line up with TRBD1. The CDR3 contains 15 residues. With 8 bases clipped from V and 6 bases from J, the junction kept 13 bases outside the gene matches. Germline V CDR1 and CDR2: SQVTM, ANQGSEA. CDR3 protein: CSPNPRDREDEKLFF. The CDR3 DNA reads TGCAGCCCCAATCCGCGGGACAGGGAAGATGAAAAACTGTTTTTT.

This clonotype was observed a single time. Germline is not matched at one junction end, which may reflect a read error. The rearrangement links TRBV3-1 to TRBJ2-1, with 7 bases that match TRBD1. This CDR3 region has 16 residues. Germline V gives CDR1 LGHDT, CDR2 YNNKEL (reference sequence). CDR3 sequence (DNA): TGTGCCAACAGCCCCCTTCCGGGACAGAAGAAAAATGAGCAGTTCTTC. Amino acid sequence: CANSPLPGQKKNEQFF.

The chain has TRBV5-1 and TRBJ2-7, with D possibly being TRBD2 (5 bases). Trimming took off 4 bases at V and 3 bases at J, with 20 bases between the two ends. The germline gives CDR1 SGHRS, CDR2 YFSETQ. There are 16 residues in the CDR3. CDR3 nucleotides: TGCGCCAGCAGCATGGGTTATGGTGGGAGCCGCTACGAGCAGTACTTC. This encodes CASSMGYGGSRYEQYF.

The chain uses TRBV9 and TRBJ2-5; TRBD1 matches at 8 bases. The end of the DNA fits TRBJ2-7 better, so the J call may be wrong. The CDR3 has 15 residues. Germline CDR1 is SGDLS and CDR2 is YYNGEE. The CDR3: CASSVGGQGGNEQYF. CDR3 bases: TGTGCCAGCAGCGTAGGCGGACAGGGCGGCAACGAGCAGTACTTC.

V gene TRBV29-1 combines with J gene TRBJ1-1; 7 bases fit TRBD1. This CDR3 spans 13 amino acids. Germline V gene data show CDR1 as SQVTM and CDR2 as ANQGSEA. The V and J ends lost 6 bases and 1 base, in that order; junction bases with no gene match: 5. CDR3: CSVHRGRNTEAFF. The DNA for the CDR3 is TGCAGCGTCCACAGGGGTCGGAACACTGAAGCTTTCTTT.

This clonotype appeared a few times. V gene TRBV5-1 combines with J gene TRBJ2-1, with TRBD1 as a possible D gene (6 bases). V lost 4 bases and J lost 2, with 19 bases in between. CDR1 is SGHRS and CDR2 is YFSETQ in the germline V gene. The CDR3 totals 17 residues. The CDR3 here is CASSPFTRTATYNEQFF. The CDR3 DNA sequence: TGCGCCAGCAGCCCCTTCACGCGGACAGCGACCTACAATGAGCAGTTCTTC. The full variable domain, in which reference TRBV5-1 and TRBJ2-1 provide the parts outside the CDR3, is KAGVTQTPRYLIKTRGQQVTLSCSPISGHRSVSWYQQTPGQGLQFLFEYFSETQRNKGNFPGRFSGRQFSNSRSEMNVSTLELGDSALYLCASSPFTRTATYNEQFFGPGTRLTVL.

The V gene is TRBV20-1, the J gene TRBJ1-2; the D gene is possibly TRBD1 (6 bases). CDR1 DFQATT and CDR2 SNEGSKA come from the germline V gene (reference sequence). The CDR3 sequence is 11 residues long. CDR3 nucleotide sequence: TGCAGAGGGGGATCCCATGTAGGCTACACCTTC. Amino acids: CRGGSHVGYTF.

J is TRBJ2-7 and V is TRBV12-3 or TRBV12-4; TRBD2 aligns across 10 bases. CDR3 length: 14 residues. The ends lost 3 bases at V and 5 bases at J; junction bases unmatched: 4. CDR3 sequence reads: CASSLSGRAHEQYF. The CDR3 nucleotides read TGTGCCAGCAGTTTGAGCGGGAGGGCCCACGAGCAGTACTTC.

The chain has TRBV4-2 and TRBJ2-3; D is possibly TRBD1 (6 bases). Per the germline V gene, CDR1 is LGHNA and CDR2 is YNFKEQ. V lost 4 bases to trimming and J lost 2 bases, with 19 bases between them. The CDR3 extends over 17 amino acids. This chain's CDR3 is CASSRALTDSLTDTQYF. The DNA of the CDR3 is TGTGCCAGCAGCCGAGCCCTGACGGACAGCCTCACAGATACGCAGTATTTT.

The J gene is TRBJ2-7, the V gene TRBV7-2; TRBD1 agrees at 12 bases. This CDR3 is 17 amino acids long. The J segment lost 4 bases and the V segment lost 3 bases, leaving 10 bases of the junction unmatched. From germline, CDR1 is SGHTA and CDR2 FQGNSA. CDR3 DNA sequence: TGTGCCAGCAGCTTCGCCTCCGGGACAGGGGGCTTTTACGAGCAGTACTTC. Residues: CASSFASGTGGFYEQYF.

The CDR3 is CASTLGRDRGPYTQYF. The CDR3 nucleotides are TGTGCCAGCACCCTAGGCCGGGACAGGGGGCCTTATACGCAGTATTTT. This chain uses TRBV13 with TRBJ2-3; TRBD1 matches at 12 bases. The trim removed 7 bases at V and 7 bases at J, leaving 12 bases unmatched. The CDR3 has 16 amino acids. Germline V gene data show CDR1 as PRHDT and CDR2 as FYEKMQ (reference sequence).

The chain has TRBV5-1 and TRBJ2-1; perhaps TRBD2 as D (5 bases). V lost 6 bases, J lost 8 bases, and 18 bases lay in between. The CDR3 spans 14 residues. Germline V gene sequence: CDR1 SGHRS, CDR2 YFSETQ. CDR3 in amino acids: CASKGMGQADEQFF. CDR3 nucleotide sequence: TGCGCCAGCAAAGGGATGGGTCAAGCGGATGAGCAGTTCTTC.

The V gene is TRBV24-1, the J gene TRBJ2-1; D is unresolved. From germline, CDR1 is KGHDR and CDR2 SFDVKD. The V end was cut by 4 bases, the J end by 2 bases, with 11 bases between. The CDR3 extends over 15 amino acids. The CDR3 sequence: CATSEQTLPYNEQFF. In nucleotides, the CDR3 is TGTGCCACCAGTGAGCAGACCCTACCCTACAATGAGCAGTTCTTC.

This clonotype was counted at least ten times. This chain connects TRBV12-3 or TRBV12-4 to TRBJ2-5, with 9 nucleotides matching TRBD2. The V segment lost 6 bases and the J segment 0 bases; nucleotides outside the gene matches: 8. The CDR3 is made up of 16 amino acids. CDR3 region: CASRATSGAYQETQYF. For the CDR3, the DNA is TGTGCCAGCAGGGCGACTAGCGGAGCCTACCAAGAGACCCAGTACTTC.

This clonotype has only a few counts. This chain links TRBV4-3 with TRBJ2-5, with D possibly TRBD2 on 6 matching bases. The CDR3 has 15 residues. The germline V gene has CDR1 LGHNA and CDR2 YSLEER. With 5 bases removed from V and 1 base from J, the gap between germline ends came to 14 bases. The DNA for the CDR3 is TGCGCCAGCAGCAACTCAGCGGGCGTCCAAGAGACCCAGTACTTC. Amino acids: CASSNSAGVQETQYF.

The V call is TRBV18, the J call TRBJ1-3; D unclear. This CDR3 comprises 14 residues. In germline, CDR1 is KGHSH, CDR2 LQKENI. The V end lost 2 bases, the J end lost 2 bases, and 7 bases lay between the germline ends. CDR3: CASSPGIAGNTIYF. For the CDR3, the DNA is TGTGCCAGCTCACCAGGTATCGCTGGAAACACCATATATTTT.

J is TRBJ1-1 and V is TRBV28; D uncertain. The V end was cut by 4 bases, the J end by 6 bases, with 6 bases between. The CDR3 sequence is 11 residues long. Germline V gene lookup returns CDR1 MDHEN and CDR2 SYDVKM. DNA for the CDR3: TGTGCCAGCAGTTCTCCCCCTGAAGCTTTCTTT. Translating it yields CASSSPPEAFF.

This clonotype occurred a few times. As DNA, the CDR3 is TGCGCCAGCAGCCAAGTTTCAGGAGAAGCTTTCTTT. This gives the protein CASSQVSGEAFF. This chain joins TRBV4-1 and TRBJ1-1; the D is unclear. Trimming shortened V by 1 base and J by 8 bases, and 8 bases separated the two germline ends. CDR1 is MGHRA and CDR2 is YSYEKL in the germline V gene. The CDR3 loop spans 12 amino acids.

The rearrangement joins TRBV11-2 to TRBJ1-4; D is uncertain. Germline V lookup: CDR1 SGHAT, CDR2 FQNNGV. The CDR3 consists of 12 residues. V was shortened by 5 bases and J by 11 bases, with 12 bases between the two germline ends. The CDR3 protein is CASSPTVGKLFF. In nucleotides, the CDR3 is TGTGCCAGCAGCCCGACGGTGGGGAAACTGTTTTTT. The full variable domain, with the rest looked up from reference TRBV11-2 and TRBJ1-4, is EAGVAQSPRYKIIEKRQSVAFWCNPISGHATLYWYQQILGQGPKLLIQFQNNGVVDDSQLPKDRFSAERLKGVDSTLKIQPAKLEDSAVYLCASSPTVGKLFFGSGTQLSVL.

This clonotype showed up just a few times. V is TRBV20-1 and J is TRBJ2-3; 9 nucleotides align to TRBD1. J gave up 2 bases and V 4 bases, and 7 bases lay outside the gene matches. Germline V gene data show CDR1 as DFQATT and CDR2 as SNEGSKA (reference sequence). This CDR3 is 15 amino acids long. CDR3 in amino acids: CSATPGTGITDTQYF. The CDR3 DNA reads as TGCAGTGCTACGCCCGGGACAGGGATCACAGATACGCAGTATTTT.

V and J are TRBV7-9 and TRBJ2-7; no clear D. V was shortened by 8 bases and J by 2 bases, with 7 bases between the two germline ends. Germline V gene lookup returns CDR1 SEHNR and CDR2 FQNEAQ (reference sequence). CDR3 length equals 11 residues. The CDR3: CASGNTYEQYF. Written as DNA, the CDR3 is TGTGCCAGCGGTAATACCTACGAGCAGTACTTC.